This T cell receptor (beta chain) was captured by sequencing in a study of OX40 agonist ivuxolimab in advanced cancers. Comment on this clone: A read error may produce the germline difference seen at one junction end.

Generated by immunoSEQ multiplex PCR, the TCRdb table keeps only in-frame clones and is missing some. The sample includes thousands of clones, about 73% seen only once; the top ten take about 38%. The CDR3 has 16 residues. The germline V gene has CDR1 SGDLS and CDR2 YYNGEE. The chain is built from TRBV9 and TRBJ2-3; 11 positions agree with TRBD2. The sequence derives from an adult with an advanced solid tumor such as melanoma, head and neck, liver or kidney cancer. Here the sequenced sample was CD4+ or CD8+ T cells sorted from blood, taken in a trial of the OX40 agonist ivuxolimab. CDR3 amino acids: CASGGSGRAGREHLQF. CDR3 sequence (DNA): TGTGCCAGCGGGGGTAGCGGGAGGGCGGGCAGGGAACATCTTCAATTT.